This TCR beta chain was sequenced during a study of neurological immune-mediated disorders. Each CDR3 protein is one row after TCRdb ran MiXCR on the 5' RACE reads. The sample lists 40,000 to 50,000 distinct CDR3 sequences, 1.9% occurring once. Many counts were recorded for this clonotype. The sample consisted of PBMCs. The receptor was derived from a woman aged 35 to 49 with multiple sclerosis.

CDR3 DNA sequence: TGTGCCAGCATTGGGACGAATTCCTACAATGAGCAGTTCTTC. This codes for CASIGTNSYNEQFF. This rearrangement joins TRBV12-3 or TRBV12-4 to TRBJ2-1; D is possibly TRBD1 or TRBD2 (5 bases each). The V gene lost 7 bases and the J gene lost 1 base, with 11 bases spanning the gap. The CDR3 extends over 14 amino acids.